One sample yielded the 21 T cell receptor beta chains listed below, sequenced in a study of T-cell reconstitution after alpha-beta-depleted transplantation in children. It was with unique molecular identifiers that the TCRbeta library was prepared. Each CDR3 protein is one row after TCRdb ran MiXCR on the PCR reads. This table has about 980,000 distinct CDR3 sequences, roughly 31% appearing once. Material: PBMCs, mostly from graft donor cells, obtained 360 days after TCRalphabeta/CD19-depleted stem cell transplant. These receptors originate from a boy under two years old who had a stem cell transplant for SCID, so the T cells may come from the graft donor.

This clonotype occurred a few times. The rearrangement joins TRBV7-2 to TRBJ2-1; D may be TRBD2 (7 bases). V lost 7 bases and J lost 4, with 20 bases in between. The CDR3 is 16 amino acids. The germline V gene has CDR1 SGHTA and CDR2 FQGNSA. The CDR3 sequence: CASIKGGGQIYNEQFF. The CDR3 DNA is TGTGCCAGCATCAAAGGGGGGGGACAAATATACAATGAGCAGTTCTTC.

This clonotype was counted a few times. The chain links TRBV12-3 or TRBV12-4 to TRBJ2-1, with TRBD1 identical over 7 bases. The CDR3 sequence is 16 residues long. The J segment lost 4 bases and the V segment lost 3 bases, leaving 9 bases of the junction unmatched. CDR3 bases: TGTGCCAGCAGTTTTAGTTCGGGACAGAGATACAATGAGCAGTTCTTC. It yields the protein CASSFSSGQRYNEQFF.

This clonotype was found a few times. The gene calls are TRBV5-1 and TRBJ2-1; possibly TRBD1 or TRBD2 for D (6 bases each). The V end lost 5 bases, the J end lost 8 bases, and 11 bases lay between the germline ends. The CDR3 extends over 12 amino acids. The V gene's germline CDR1 is SGHRS and CDR2 YFSETQ. The CDR3 bases are TGCGCCAGCAGGGGGGGCCCCGATGAGCAGTTCTTC. Translating it yields CASRGGPDEQFF.

V gene TRBV12-3 or TRBV12-4 combines with J gene TRBJ2-1; tentatively, D is TRBD2 (5 bases). The CDR3 contains 14 residues. V was trimmed by 4 bases and J by 7 bases, leaving 14 bases between them. CDR3 region: CASSSSVWENEQFF. The CDR3, as DNA: TGTGCCAGCAGTTCCTCCGTCTGGGAGAATGAGCAGTTCTTC.

Only a few counts were recorded for this clonotype. This rearrangement joins TRBV9 to TRBJ2-2; possibly TRBD1 for D (6 bases). Germline CDR1 reads SGDLS; CDR2 reads YYNGEE. The CDR3 runs to 14 residues. Trimming stripped 4 bases from V and 4 bases from J, with 11 bases between. CDR3 sequence (DNA): TGTGCCAGCAGCTACAGGGAAAGCACCGGGGAGCTGTTTTTT. Translation gives CASSYRESTGELFF.

Turning to this clonotype: Possible read error: a much larger clone is one base away. The J gene is TRBJ2-3, the V gene TRBV28, with 8 nucleotides matching TRBD2. This CDR3 has 15 amino acids. Looked up from germline, CDR1 is MDHEN and CDR2 is SYDVKM. V trimming: 3 bases; J trimming: 1 base; junction bases outside the gene matches: 3. The CDR3 DNA sequence: TGTGCCAGCAGTTTTAGCGGGGCCCGCACAGATACGCAGTATTTT. Translating gives CASSFSGARTDTQYF.

The chain carries TRBV7-9 and TRBJ2-7; the D gene is possibly TRBD2 (5 bases). This CDR3 has 14 amino acids. V was clipped by 4 bases and J by 5 bases, with 15 bases between them. The germline V gene encodes CDR1 SEHNR and CDR2 FQNEAQ (reference sequence). CDR3 in amino acids: CASSSILRGNEQYF. Here the CDR3 DNA reads TGTGCCAGCAGCTCTATCCTTCGGGGAAACGAGCAGTACTTC.

This rearrangement joins TRBV20-1 to TRBJ1-5; 9 nucleotides match TRBD1. Germline CDR1 and CDR2: DFQATT and SNEGSKA (reference sequence). The CDR3 extends over 15 amino acids. V lost 3 bases, J lost 5 bases, and 8 bases stayed unmatched. CDR3 amino acids: CSASSTGGLDQPQHF. The CDR3 nucleotides read TGCAGTGCTAGCTCTACAGGGGGCTTAGATCAGCCCCAGCATTTT.

The chain couples TRBV27 to TRBJ1-4; tentatively, D is TRBD1 (6 bases). The germline V and J ends were trimmed by 5 bases and 8 bases, with 9 bases remaining between them. This CDR3 region has 12 residues. Looked up from germline, CDR1 is MNHEY and CDR2 is SMNVEV (reference sequence). The CDR3 region has the DNA TGTGCCAGCAGTACAGGGACGGAAAAACTGTTTTTT. This sequence encodes CASSTGTEKLFF.

A few counts support this clonotype. V and J are TRBV12-3 or TRBV12-4 and TRBJ2-2, with TRBD1 identical over 8 bases. With V trimmed by 5 bases and J by 11 bases, 10 bases remained unmatched. This CDR3 has 14 residues. The CDR3: CASSPHGQGGELFF. In DNA, the CDR3 is TGTGCCAGCAGTCCCCATGGACAGGGCGGAGAGCTGTTTTTT.

The chain combines TRBV29-1 with TRBJ2-7; D perhaps matches TRBD2 (6 bases). With 2 bases removed from V and 0 bases from J, the gap between germline ends came to 14 bases. Germline V gene sequence: CDR1 SQVTM, CDR2 ANQGSEA. The CDR3 extends over 15 amino acids. Here the CDR3 reads CSVEKWGEGSYEQYF. CDR3 coding DNA: TGCAGCGTTGAAAAATGGGGGGAAGGCTCCTACGAGCAGTACTTC.

The rearrangement links TRBV2 to TRBJ1-5; 10 nucleotides match TRBD1. The CDR3 extends over 18 amino acids. J lost 1 base, V lost 5 bases, and 11 bases had no gene match. The germline V gene encodes CDR1 SNHLY and CDR2 FYNNEI. The CDR3 region is CASSPDRGQEPSNQPQHF. The CDR3 nucleotides are TGTGCCAGCAGTCCTGACAGGGGGCAGGAGCCCAGCAATCAGCCCCAGCATTTT.

The V call is TRBV9, the J call TRBJ2-7; TRBD1 might be the D (6 bases). Deletions cut 3 bases from V and 3 bases from J, with 10 bases between. The V gene's germline CDR1 is SGDLS and CDR2 YYNGEE. CDR3 length equals 13 residues. This CDR3 reads CASSDGTNYEQYF. CDR3 DNA sequence: TGTGCCAGCAGCGACGGGACAAACTACGAGCAGTACTTC.

A note on this clonotype: An end of the junction does not agree with germline; a read error may underlie this. V and J are TRBV6-5 and TRBJ2-1; 10 bases are a match to TRBD2. The V gene's germline CDR1 is MNHEY and CDR2 SVGAGI. The CDR3 has 17 amino acids. The CDR3: CASSYLASGGLHNEQFF. The CDR3 bases are TGTGCCAGCAGCTACTTGGCTAGCGGGGGCCTGCACAATGAGCAGTTCTTC.

The chain recombines TRBV4-1 with TRBJ2-1; 9 nucleotides align to TRBD2. The V gene's germline CDR1 is MGHRA and CDR2 YSYEKL. This CDR3 spans 15 amino acids. J gave up 11 bases and V 1 base, and 9 bases lay outside the gene matches. The CDR3 region is CASSQVGASGVKQFF. Here the CDR3 DNA reads TGCGCCAGCAGCCAAGTTGGAGCTAGCGGGGTTAAGCAGTTCTTC.

The V and J genes are TRBV27 and TRBJ1-2; D is unclear. Trimming left V 0 bases short and J 4 bases short, with 12 bases between. This CDR3 is built from 15 residues. Germline CDR1 reads MNHEY; CDR2 reads SMNVEV (reference sequence). The CDR3 protein is CASSLSGGSSYGYTF. The CDR3 DNA is TGTGCCAGCAGTTTATCGGGCGGTTCTTCCTATGGCTACACCTTC.

This chain uses TRBV7-9 with TRBJ2-3; D uncertain. Germline values: CDR1 SEHNR, CDR2 FQNEAQ (reference sequence). This CDR3 contains 13 residues. Trimming took off 0 bases at V and 9 bases at J, with 10 bases between the two ends. CDR3 in amino acids: CASSLASSRTQYF. The CDR3 DNA is TGTGCCAGCAGCTTAGCGTCTAGTAGAACGCAGTATTTT. Supplemented by reference TRBV7-9 and TRBJ2-3, the full variable domain reads DTGVSQNPRHKITKRGQNVTFRCDPISEHNRLYWYRQTLGQGPEFLTYFQNEAQLEKSRLLSDRFSAERPKGSFSTLEIQRTEQGDSAMYLCASSLASSRTQYFGPGTRLTVL.

This chain joins TRBV20-1 and TRBJ1-2, with TRBD1 as a possible D gene (5 bases). CDR1 and CDR2 from the germline V gene are DFQATT and SNEGSKA (reference sequence). This CDR3 has 13 amino acids. V shed 6 bases and J shed 6 bases, with 17 bases lying between them. CDR3 sequence (DNA): TGCAGTGCCATGGGGCACCAGCCCCATGGCTACACCTTC. Translating it yields CSAMGHQPHGYTF.

This clonotype has a handful of counts. This chain connects TRBV7-9 to TRBJ1-1, with D unresolved. CDR1 is SEHNR and CDR2 is FQNEAQ in the germline V gene (reference sequence). Trimming took off 4 bases at V and 4 bases at J, with 19 bases between the two ends. The CDR3 has 16 amino acids. The CDR3 region has the DNA TGTGCCAGCAGCTCCCCCGGAGGTGCTGAAGGCACTGAAGCTTTCTTT. Translation: CASSSPGGAEGTEAFF.

This clonotype was detected a few times. The chain links TRBV5-1 to TRBJ2-7, with D perhaps matching TRBD2 (5 bases). V lost 4 bases and J lost 0, with 17 bases in between. The CDR3 runs 16 residues. Germline CDR1 is SGHRS and CDR2 is YFSETQ. The DNA of the CDR3 is TGCGCCAGCAGCCACCGAGCGGAGTTCCGCTCCTACGAGCAGTACTTC. It specifies CASSHRAEFRSYEQYF. The full variable domain, with the rest looked up from reference TRBV5-1 and TRBJ2-7, is KAGVTQTPRYLIKTRGQQVTLSCSPISGHRSVSWYQQTPGQGLQFLFEYFSETQRNKGNFPGRFSGRQFSNSRSEMNVSTLELGDSALYLCASSHRAEFRSYEQYFGPGTRLTVT.

The genes are TRBV27 and TRBJ2-5, with D possibly matching TRBD1 (6 bases). CDR1 is MNHEY, CDR2 SMNVEV, per germline (reference sequence). The V and J ends lost 1 base and 5 bases respectively, with 14 bases between them. The CDR3 is 15 amino acids. CDR3 sequence: CASSLWAGAGETQYF. Written as DNA, the CDR3 is TGTGCCAGCAGTTTATGGGCAGGGGCAGGGGAGACCCAGTACTTC.